The rows below give T cell receptor beta chains drawn from one sample of a study of blood T cells in healthy people across ages. TCRdb independently ran MiXCR on the 5' RACE reads; one entry per CDR3 protein. The sample carries roughly 410,000 distinct CDR3 sequences, approximately 52% recorded once. Sequenced material: blood. The receptors derive from a man between 60 and 75 years old in good health. Both conserved end residues are part of each CDR3. The D gene is left open where the match is weak. Clone sizes are given selectively: once, few, many, or a class where the clone is expanded.

V	J	size	D	DNA	CDR3
TRBV28	TRBJ2-7	-	-	TGTGCCAGCAGTTTGCTTCGATACGAGCAGTACTTC	CASSLLRYEQYF
TRBV4-1	TRBJ2-5	-	TRBD2	TGCGCCAGCAGCCCAAGTACTAGCGGACCCCAAGAGACCCAGTACTTC	CASSPSTSGPQETQYF
TRBV7-2	TRBJ2-7	-	-	TGTGCCCGCAGCAAAGGCTCAACTCCCCAGAGGTACGAACAGTACTTC	CARSKGSTPQRYEQYF
TRBV4-1	TRBJ1-4	-	-	TGCGCCAGCAGCCGCGGGAGTACGGGAGGGGATGAAAAACTGTTTTTT	CASSRGSTGGDEKLFF
TRBV7-8	TRBJ2-1	-	-	TGTGCCAGCCAGAGGCGGAGGGGGCTGGATGAGCAGTTCTTC	CASQRRRGLDEQFF
TRBV7-2	TRBJ2-7	-	TRBD2	TGTGCCAGCAGCCCCTCTATCGGGAGGGCTCAAGCCGAGCAGTACTTC	CASSPSIGRAQAEQYF
TRBV7-2	TRBJ2-1	few	TRBD1	TGTGCCAGCAGCTCCCGTACAGGGGGCGCGCAGTTCTTC	CASSSRTGGAQFF
TRBV7-2	TRBJ2-7	-	-	TGTGCCAGCACCTCTCCGGGGGTTCGCGAGCAGTACTTC	CASTSPGVREQYF
TRBV14	TRBJ2-2	once	-	TGTGCCAGCAGCCAACCGGCCGGGGAGCTGTTTTTT	CASSQPAGELFF
TRBV6-6	TRBJ2-7	-	TRBD1	TGTGCCAGCAGTTACTACCGGGACAGGGTAGACGAGCAGTACTTC	CASSYYRDRVDEQYF
TRBV20-1	TRBJ2-7	-	TRBD1	TGCAGTGCTAGCAGGTACAGGGGCACAGAGCAGTACTTC	CSASRYRGTEQYF
TRBV6-2/TRBV6-3	TRBJ1-2	-	-	TGTGCCAGCAGTTACTCGTTATACAACCTCGGAGATGGCTACACCTTC	CASSYSLYNLGDGYTF
TRBV27	TRBJ2-1	-	TRBD2	TGTGCCAGCACCCTAGCGGGAGGGGCCTACAATGAGCAGTTCTTC	CASTLAGGAYNEQFF
TRBV20-1	TRBJ1-2	-	-	TGCAGGGCCCGGGAGGATGACTATGGCTACACCTTC	CRAREDDYGYTF
TRBV21-1	TRBJ2-5	-	-	TGTGCCAGCAGCACCCACCGGGGGTACCAAGAGACCCAGTACTTC	CASSTHRGYQETQYF
TRBV30	TRBJ2-1	-	-	TGTGCCTGGTCGACAGGTGGCTCCTACAATGAGCAGTTCTTC	CAWSTGGSYNEQFF
TRBV11-2	TRBJ2-1	-	TRBD2	TGTGCCAGCAGGTCAAGGCGGGGGTCCTGGGATGAGCAGTTCTTC	CASRSRRGSWDEQFF
TRBV30	TRBJ2-7	many	TRBD2	TGTGCCTGGAGTCCCCTAGGGTCTAGCGGGGACTACGAGCAGTACTTC	CAWSPLGSSGDYEQYF
TRBV11-2	TRBJ2-1	-	-	TGTGCCAGCAGCTTCTCCTATGGCGGGAATGAGCAGTTCTTC	CASSFSYGGNEQFF
TRBV20-1	TRBJ2-7	-	TRBD2	TGCAGTGCTCCCGGGACTAGCGGGGGTCGGGGTGAGCAGTACTTC	CSAPGTSGGRGEQYF
TRBV7-3	TRBJ2-2	-	-	TGTGCCAGCAGCCCTTCTAGTCGCCCGGGCACCGGGGAGCTGTTTTTT	CASSPSSRPGTGELFF
TRBV18	TRBJ1-5	few	-	TGTGCCAGCTCTACAGGGAGGATCGGCAATCAGCCCCAGCATTTT	CASSTGRIGNQPQHF
TRBV21-1	TRBJ2-4	few	-	TGTGCCAGACAGGGTCGGGAGCAGTACTTC	CARQGREQYF
TRBV4-1	TRBJ2-1	-	TRBD2	TGCTCCAGCAGCCAACTAGCGGGAGAGTCGAATGAGCAGTTCTTC	CSSSQLAGESNEQFF
TRBV12-3/TRBV12-4	TRBJ2-7	-	-	TGTGCCAGCAGGGTGGGACAAGGGAACTACGAGCAGTACTTC	CASRVGQGNYEQYF
TRBV10-3	TRBJ2-7	-	-	TGTGCCATCAGTGAGGCCGGGCGAGGCGAGCAGTACTTC	CAISEAGRGEQYF
TRBV28	TRBJ2-1	-	TRBD1	TGTGCCAGCAGTTTATCCGAAGGAATGGGGACAGGGCTTAACGAGCAGTTCTTC	CASSLSEGMGTGLNEQFF
TRBV6-2/TRBV6-3	TRBJ2-7	-	TRBD2	TGTGCCAGCAGTTACCTAGCGGGGGACTCCTACGAGCAGTACTTC	CASSYLAGDSYEQYF
TRBV4-3	TRBJ2-7	once	-	TGCGCCAGCAGCCAATCGTGGACGGGTGCAGACGAGCAGTACTTC	CASSQSWTGADEQYF
TRBV4-3	TRBJ2-1	few	TRBD2	TGCGCCAGCAGCCAAGATGGGCGGGAGACTGAGCAGTTCTTC	CASSQDGRETEQFF
TRBV12-3/TRBV12-4	TRBJ2-1	few	TRBD2	TGTGCCAGCAGTACCGGGACTAGCGGGAGAAATGAGCAGTTCTTC	CASSTGTSGRNEQFF
TRBV5-1	TRBJ1-2	-	TRBD1	TGCGCCAGCAGTGAAGGGACAGGGAGCTATGGCTACACCTTC	CASSEGTGSYGYTF
TRBV10-3	TRBJ2-7	-	-	TGTGCCATCAGTGGTTCCCTGGGACAAGGAAACGAGCAGTACTTC	CAISGSLGQGNEQYF
TRBV12-3/TRBV12-4	TRBJ1-6	-	TRBD1	TGTGCCAGCAGTCCGGGACAGGGTTATCTACCCCTCCACTTT	CASSPGQGYLPLHF
TRBV4-2	TRBJ2-4	-	TRBD2	TGTGCCAGCAGCCAAGATTCGACTAGCGGGAATTATGATCCGTACTTC	CASSQDSTSGNYDPYF
TRBV6-1	TRBJ2-1	few	-	TGTGCCAGCAGTGAAGGGTGGGGGGACCCATACAATGAGCAGTTCTTC	CASSEGWGDPYNEQFF
TRBV7-2	TRBJ2-1	few	-	TGTGCCAGCAGCTTATCCAGTTATGAGCAGTTCTTC	CASSLSSYEQFF
TRBV7-2	TRBJ2-7	-	-	TGTGCCAGCAGCGTGACGGACTACAATGAGCAGTACTTC	CASSVTDYNEQYF
TRBV28	TRBJ2-4	-	-	TGTGCCAGCAGATCCCTTGGCCCAGCCAAAAACATTCAGTACTTC	CASRSLGPAKNIQYF
TRBV2	TRBJ1-1	-	-	TGTGCCAGCACCAGGAGGGCGGCGAACACTGAAGCTTTCTTT	CASTRRAANTEAFF
TRBV5-1	TRBJ1-1	-	TRBD1	TGCGCCAGCAGTTTGACAGGGACCTCCATGAACACTGAAGTTTTCTTT	CASSLTGTSMNTEVFF
TRBV20-1	TRBJ1-2	-	-	TGCAGTGCTAGAGTACCCACCGGGGCGTATGGCTACACCTTC	CSARVPTGAYGYTF
TRBV20-1	TRBJ1-5	-	-	TGCAGTGCTAGAGTAGGGGATGGGGGATATAGCAATCAGCCCCAGCATTTT	CSARVGDGGYSNQPQHF
TRBV9	TRBJ2-3	once	-	TGTGCCAGCAGCGTAGGGGCACCAGACTCCACAGATGCGCAGTATTTT	CASSVGAPDSTDAQYF
TRBV29-1	TRBJ1-1	-	-	TGCAGCGCCGCCGTAGTGGCGAACACTGAAGCTTTCTTT	CSAAVVANTEAFF
TRBV7-3	TRBJ2-7	-	-	TGTGCCAGCAGCATACCAGGGGAAACTAACGAGCAGTACTTC	CASSIPGETNEQYF
TRBV12-3/TRBV12-4	TRBJ2-5	-	TRBD2	TGTGCCAGCAGTTTAGATCCGGGGCTAGCGGGAGACGAGACCCAGTACTTC	CASSLDPGLAGDETQYF
TRBV20-1	TRBJ2-7	once	-	TGCAGTGCTAGAGATCCAGGACGGATCTCCTACGAGCAGTACTTC	CSARDPGRISYEQYF
TRBV5-1	TRBJ2-5	few	TRBD2	TGCGCCAGCAGTCCGATCGAGCGGGGGACGGGGACCCAGTACTTC	CASSPIERGTGTQYF
TRBV6-5	TRBJ2-3	-	-	TGTGCCAGCAGTTCCCTCCGGGGTGGGACAGATACGCAGTATTTT	CASSSLRGGTDTQYF
TRBV4-1	TRBJ2-1	-	TRBD2	TGCGCCAGCAGCCAACCTAGCGGGAGCTCCTACAATGAGCGGTTCTTC	CASSQPSGSSYNERFF
TRBV6-2/TRBV6-3	TRBJ2-7	few	TRBD2	TGTGCCAGCAGCCCACGAGGAGCGGGGAACCGCGAGCAGTACTTC	CASSPRGAGNREQYF
TRBV27	TRBJ2-1	few	-	TGTGCCAGCAGTTTACCCGACAATGAGCAGTTCTTC	CASSLPDNEQFF
TRBV4-2	TRBJ2-5	-	-	TGTGCCAGCAGCCCATTCCAAGGGGCTCGTGAGACCCAGTACTTC	CASSPFQGARETQYF
TRBV20-1	TRBJ1-1	-	-	TGCAGTGCTATGCACCCCGGGAAAGAAGCTTTCTTT	CSAMHPGKEAFF
TRBV6-5	TRBJ1-2	few	-	TGTGCCAGCAGTTACGTACCGACAGGAAGCTATGGCTACACCTTC	CASSYVPTGSYGYTF
TRBV20-1	TRBJ2-7	-	-	TGCAGTGCTATAAGAGGCACGTACTACGAGCAGTACTTC	CSAIRGTYYEQYF
TRBV20-1	TRBJ1-2	-	-	TGCAGTGCTAGAGCATTTGACACACTGCAAGGCTACACCTTC	CSARAFDTLQGYTF
TRBV19	TRBJ1-2	-	TRBD1	TGTGCCAGTAGTATTGTACAGGGGAATGGCTACACCTTC	CASSIVQGNGYTF